This T cell receptor beta chain appears in the sequencing data of a study of T-cell reconstitution after alpha-beta-depleted transplantation in children. Notes on the study in general: Several hundred expanded graft clones reportedly gave rise to the alpha-beta T cells present about two months after transplant. Some patients' high day-60 TCRbeta diversity was attributed to recipient cells surviving conditioning. Counts and diversity of T cells one year after transplant came mostly from newly produced T cells.

Unique molecular identifiers were used to barcode this TCRbeta library. Each CDR3 protein is one row after TCRdb ran MiXCR on the PCR reads. The sample lists 60,000 to 70,000 distinct CDR3 sequences, just under 5% seen once, with around 18% in the top ten. This clonotype was counted at least ten times. What it binds is unknown. J lost 3 bases, V lost 5 bases, and 6 bases had no gene match. Germline CDR1 DFQATT, CDR2 SNEGSKA (reference sequence). The CDR3 totals 14 residues. The clonotype originates from a boy under two years old who had a stem cell transplant for acute myeloid leukemia, so the T cells may come from the graft donor. This chain links TRBV20-1 with TRBJ2-7; TRBD1 aligns across 11 bases. Here the sequenced sample was PBMCs, mostly from graft donor cells, taken 180 days after TCRalphabeta/CD19-depleted stem cell transplant. CDR3 amino acids: CSASRTGGHYEQYV. As DNA, the CDR3 is TGCAGTGCTTCACGGACAGGGGGCCACTACGAGCAGTACGTC.